This is a list of T cell receptor beta chains from one sample in a study of blood T cell repertoires in COVID-19. Repertoires were generated with immunoSEQ multiplex PCR, while TCRdb's copy carries only in-frame clones and drops some. Here the sample spans approximately 100,000 clones, roughly 91% being singletons. Sample: peripheral blood. The receptors were sampled from a human donor in a cohort sampled during active COVID-19. Both conserved end residues are part of each CDR3. D genes are given only for firm matches. Size is omitted from some rows. Given values are once, few, many or a class for expanded clones.

d_gene | abundance | j_gene | v_gene | CDR3aa | CDR3nt
TRBD1 | once | TRBJ2-7 | TRBV7-2 | CASSLVGGLIGQGAYEQYF | TGTGCCAGCAGCTTAGTAGGTGGGCTGATAGGACAGGGGGCCTACGAGCAGTACTTC
TRBD1 | . | TRBJ2-7 | TRBV30 | CAWSLGQGFYEQYF | TGTGCCTGGAGTTTGGGACAGGGGTTCTACGAGCAGTACTTC
TRBD2 | . | TRBJ2-1 | TRBV6-6 | CASRPGLAGYNEQFF | TGTGCCAGCAGGCCTGGACTAGCGGGTTACAATGAGCAGTTCTTC
. | . | TRBJ2-2 | TRBV12-1 | CASSNLGGGRSAGELFF | TGTGCCAGCAGCAACCTCGGGGGCGGGAGAAGTGCCGGGGAGCTGTTTTTT
TRBD1 | . | TRBJ1-1 | TRBV20-1 | CSASDRAMNTEAFF | TGCAGTGCTAGTGACAGGGCCATGAACACTGAAGCTTTCTTT
. | . | TRBJ2-7 | TRBV19 | CASSQNIYEQYF | TGTGCCAGTAGTCAGAACATCTACGAGCAGTACTTC
. | . | TRBJ2-5 | TRBV19 | CASSIGGVQETQYF | TGTGCCAGTAGTATTGGGGGCGTCCAAGAGACCCAGTACTTC
TRBD1 | . | TRBJ2-4 | TRBV18 | CASSPGQGFYF | TGTGCCAGCTCACCCGGACAGGGTTTTTACTTC
TRBD1 | . | TRBJ2-1 | TRBV5-1 | CASSLMRQGENNEQFF | TGCGCCAGCAGCTTGATGAGACAGGGGGAGAACAATGAGCAGTTCTTC
. | . | TRBJ2-1 | TRBV7-2 | CASGAGSQFF | TGTGCCAGCGGGGCCGGATCGCAGTTCTTC
. | . | TRBJ1-1 | TRBV28 | CASSLSDTPGTEAFF | TGTGCCAGCAGTTTATCGGACACCCCGGGCACTGAAGCTTTCTTT
. | . | TRBJ2-2 | TRBV7-9 | CASSLSAGYLLTGELFF | TGTGCCAGCAGCTTATCCGCAGGATATTTGTTGACCGGGGAGCTGTTTTTT
. | . | TRBJ1-2 | TRBV6-5 | CASSRNRENYGYTF | TGTGCCAGCAGTCGAAACAGGGAGAACTATGGCTACACCTTC
. | once | TRBJ1-4 | TRBV27 | CASSPQGTNEKLFF | TGTGCCAGCAGTCCCCAGGGGACTAATGAAAAACTGTTTTTT
TRBD2 | . | TRBJ2-3 | TRBV20-1 | CSASPLAGEASTDTQYF | TGCAGTGCTAGTCCACTAGCGGGGGAGGCTAGCACAGATACGCAGTATTTT
TRBD1 | . | TRBJ1-1 | TRBV15 | CATSTPGTDLNTEAFF | TGTGCCACCAGCACACCTGGGACAGACTTGAACACTGAAGCTTTCTTT
. | . | TRBJ1-3 | TRBV2 | CASSGLQGSGNTIYF | TGTGCCAGCAGTGGCCTACAGGGATCTGGAAACACCATATATTTT
. | . | TRBJ2-2 | TRBV4-3 | CASSQDEGLGATGWTGELFF | TGCGCCAGCAGCCAAGATGAGGGACTGGGTGCGACTGGCTGGACCGGGGAGCTGTTTTTT
. | . | TRBJ2-7 | TRBV20-1 | CSATNSYEQYF | TGCAGTGCTACTAACTCCTACGAGCAGTACTTC
TRBD1 | . | TRBJ2-7 | TRBV7-2 | CASSLGQGAPYEQYF | TGTGCCAGCAGCTTGGGACAGGGGGCGCCGTACGAGCAGTACTTC
. | . | TRBJ2-1 | TRBV4-2 | CASSQALQGEQFF | TGTGCCAGCAGCCAAGCACTACAGGGTGAGCAGTTCTTC
. | . | TRBJ2-7 | TRBV6-2/TRBV6-3 | CASSSLSRGGRTYEQYF | TGTGCCAGCAGTTCCCTCTCGAGGGGGGGGCGTACCTACGAGCAGTACTTC
. | . | TRBJ2-1 | TRBV10-2 | CASSVWDPGDEQFF | TGCGCCAGCAGTGTGTGGGATCCAGGGGATGAGCAGTTCTTC
. | once | TRBJ1-1 | TRBV4-3 | CASRPGGRATEAFF | TGCGCCAGCAGGCCAGGAGGGAGGGCCACTGAAGCTTTCTTT
. | . | TRBJ2-7 | TRBV5-1 | CASSLGGGSWEQYF | TGCGCCAGCAGCTTAGGGGGTGGTTCGTGGGAGCAGTACTTC
. | . | TRBJ2-1 | TRBV7-9 | CASSLPPHLSNEQFF | TGTGCCAGCAGCCTCCCCCCGCATCTTAGCAATGAGCAGTTCTTC
TRBD2 | . | TRBJ2-5 | TRBV7-9 | CASSQAAWLAEETQYF | TGTGCCAGCAGCCAAGCCGCGTGGCTAGCGGAGGAGACCCAGTACTTC
. | . | TRBJ2-2 | TRBV19 | CASRQGAGELFF | TGTGCCAGTAGACAGGGCGCCGGGGAGCTGTTTTTT
TRBD1 | once | TRBJ1-5 | TRBV7-6 | CASSQGTGGLGGQPQHF | TGTGCCAGCAGCCAAGGAACAGGGGGCCTAGGCGGTCAGCCCCAGCATTTT
. | . | TRBJ1-4 | TRBV30 | CAWSVVGGLFRGDEKLFF | TGTGCCTGGAGTGTAGTCGGAGGGCTTTTCCGGGGGGATGAAAAACTGTTTTTT
TRBD1 | . | TRBJ1-2 | TRBV29-1 | CSVLSRDRNERDGYTF | TGCAGCGTACTTAGCCGGGACAGGAACGAAAGGGATGGCTACACCTTC
. | few | TRBJ1-1 | TRBV7-9 | CASSPEGSGEAFF | TGTGCCAGCAGCCCCGAGGGATCAGGTGAAGCTTTCTTT
TRBD1 | . | TRBJ1-2 | TRBV2 | CAQGQGNYGYTF | TGTGCCCAAGGACAGGGGAACTATGGCTACACCTTC
TRBD1 | . | TRBJ1-1 | TRBV30 | CACPGQGAAEAFF | TGTGCCTGCCCGGGACAGGGGGCCGCTGAAGCTTTCTTT
TRBD1 | . | TRBJ2-2 | TRBV7-2 | CASSSPPVQGAGELFF | TGTGCCAGCAGCTCGCCCCCTGTCCAGGGGGCCGGGGAGCTGTTTTTT
TRBD2 | . | TRBJ2-5 | TRBV24-1 | CATGEGETQYF | TGTGCCACAGGGGAGGGAGAGACCCAGTACTTC
TRBD2 | . | TRBJ2-5 | TRBV7-8 | CASSPKRPGLAEETQYF | TGTGCCAGCAGCCCCAAGCGCCCGGGACTAGCGGAAGAGACCCAGTACTTC
. | . | TRBJ2-7 | TRBV13 | CASSLGSSYEQYF | TGTGCCAGCAGCTTAGGGAGCTCCTACGAGCAGTACTTC
TRBD2 | . | TRBJ2-3 | TRBV18 | CASSPLAGVRDTQYF | TGTGCCAGCTCACCACTAGCGGGAGTCAGGGATACGCAGTATTTT
TRBD1 | . | TRBJ2-6 | TRBV7-2 | CASRPGQGRRGANVLTF | TGTGCCAGCAGACCGGGACAGGGGCGCCGAGGGGCCAACGTCCTGACTTTC
. | . | TRBJ2-2 | TRBV28 | CASSQIRDTGELFF | TGTGCCAGCAGCCAAATCAGGGACACCGGGGAGCTGTTTTTT
. | . | TRBJ2-7 | TRBV19 | CASSITGGFYEQYF | TGTGCCAGTAGTATAACAGGCGGTTTCTACGAGCAGTACTTC
. | . | TRBJ1-1 | TRBV27 | CASSLSPGQKNTEAFF | TGTGCCAGCAGTTTATCACCCGGACAGAAGAACACTGAAGCTTTCTTT
. | . | TRBJ2-5 | TRBV18 | CASSSNTGKETQYF | TGTGCCAGCTCATCGAATACAGGGAAGGAGACCCAGTACTTC
. | . | TRBJ1-5 | TRBV4-3 | CASSQDRIAGNQPQHF | TGCGCCAGCAGCCAAGATAGAATCGCGGGAAATCAGCCCCAGCATTTT
. | . | TRBJ1-5 | TRBV5-8 | CASSFDGRIGQPQHF | TGTGCCAGCAGCTTTGATGGCAGGATTGGTCAGCCCCAGCATTTT
TRBD1 | once | TRBJ2-5 | TRBV4-1 | CASSQIMGQGETQYF | TGCGCCAGCAGCCAAATTATGGGACAGGGAGAGACCCAGTACTTC
. | . | TRBJ2-7 | TRBV11-2 | CASSLDSVAYEQYF | TGTGCCAGCAGCTTAGATTCAGTCGCCTACGAGCAGTACTTC
TRBD2 | . | TRBJ2-7 | TRBV6-5 | CASSYFPTSGYEQYF | TGTGCCAGCAGTTACTTCCCGACTAGCGGTTACGAGCAGTACTTC
TRBD1 | . | TRBJ1-6 | TRBV28 | CASLTVGTGDIMDSPLHF | TGTGCCAGCTTGACCGTCGGGACAGGGGACATAATGGATTCACCCCTCCACTTT
TRBD1 | . | TRBJ2-1 | TRBV29-1 | CSADPGQGSYNEQFF | TGCAGCGCAGATCCGGGACAGGGGTCCTACAATGAGCAGTTCTTC
. | . | TRBJ2-3 | TRBV2 | CASSEAGRTDTQYF | TGTGCCAGCAGTGAAGCTGGGAGAACAGATACGCAGTATTTT